This TCR beta chain came from a study of blood T cell repertoires in COVID-19. One Seattle source followed patients from active infection through their disease course. The assay was immunoSEQ multiplex PCR, and TCRdb's table has in-frame clones only and misses some. The table shows approximately 77,000 clones, with 70% to 90% occurring only once. The germline CDR1 and CDR2 sequences are ENHRY and SYGVKD. The CDR3 length is 14 residues. V was pared by 4 bases and J by 5 bases, with 12 bases between. Sequenced sample: peripheral blood. The chain is built from TRBV10-3 and TRBJ2-1; weak D call: TRBD2 (6 bases). The receptor's source is a man between 50 and 59 years old with COVID-19, enrolled during active disease. The CDR3 region is CAISVAEEHNEQFF. The CDR3 region has the DNA TGTGCCATCAGTGTAGCGGAGGAACACAATGAGCAGTTCTTC.